This is a list of T cell receptor beta chains from one sample in a study of cytomegalovirus exposure and HLA in healthy donors. This table comes from immunoSEQ multiplex PCR, and its TCRdb copy is limited to in-frame clones, with some not included. Of 120,000 or so clones in the sample, about 75% were seen once. The sample comprised PBMCs. The source of these receptors is a man aged 55 to 69 in good health and CMV-seropositive. Both conserved end residues are part of each CDR3. Size tells how often a clone was seen (once, few, many) or the class of an expanded clone, and some rows leave it out.

cdr3_aa: CASSGPGTGLEGYTF
clone_size: -
v_call: TRBV4-2

cdr3_aa: CASSPYDSAEQYF
clone_size: -
v_call: TRBV19

cdr3_aa: CASSLGQGAGETQYF
clone_size: few
v_call: TRBV11-2

cdr3_aa: CASRLGRGPNTEAFF
clone_size: -
v_call: TRBV5-8

cdr3_aa: CASSSDRGLREKLFF
clone_size: -
v_call: TRBV4-1

cdr3_aa: CSFLLAGAPYEQYF
clone_size: few
v_call: TRBV29-1

cdr3_aa: CASSLVQGQETQYF
clone_size: few
v_call: TRBV11-2

cdr3_aa: CASSLDSGPQETQYF
clone_size: -
v_call: TRBV5-1

cdr3_aa: CASSYGLAGKDTGELFF
clone_size: -
v_call: TRBV11-2

cdr3_aa: CASSVYGQPQETQYF
clone_size: once
v_call: TRBV9

cdr3_aa: CVWSVDGTGGGNIQYF
clone_size: -
v_call: TRBV30

cdr3_aa: CASSRERTDSGNTIYF
clone_size: -
v_call: TRBV6-6

cdr3_aa: CSVEEGGRYEQYF
clone_size: -
v_call: TRBV29-1

cdr3_aa: CASSLARGAGTEAFF
clone_size: -
v_call: TRBV5-5

cdr3_aa: CASSLGQALSGANVLTF
clone_size: -
v_call: TRBV14

cdr3_aa: CASSQGRIVGGTEAFF
clone_size: -
v_call: TRBV4-1

cdr3_aa: CASSVTGAFLEQYF
clone_size: -
v_call: TRBV19

cdr3_aa: CASSEQGRNQPQHF
clone_size: once
v_call: TRBV5-1

cdr3_aa: CASGGRARGADTQYF
clone_size: -
v_call: TRBV4-2

cdr3_aa: CASSEFITGNGSQYF
clone_size: -
v_call: TRBV2

cdr3_aa: CASSPQRSSYEQYF
clone_size: -
v_call: TRBV7-9

cdr3_aa: CASSDRGQIMGTEAFF
clone_size: -
v_call: TRBV10-2

cdr3_aa: CASSGPTSIYNEQFF
clone_size: few
v_call: TRBV2

cdr3_aa: CASGRGASTDTQYF
clone_size: -
v_call: TRBV5-6

cdr3_aa: CASSDDRGPTEAFF
clone_size: -
v_call: TRBV2

cdr3_aa: CASSLVPVTGNTEAFF
clone_size: -
v_call: TRBV5-1

cdr3_aa: CASSAGVDRGGIYEQYF
clone_size: once
v_call: TRBV2

cdr3_aa: CASSLTWGADRGLGETQYF
clone_size: -
v_call: TRBV11-3

cdr3_aa: CAIRTRQRNEQFF
clone_size: -
v_call: TRBV10-3

cdr3_aa: CASSLGRTNYGYTF
clone_size: -
v_call: TRBV13

cdr3_aa: CASSPGQQETQYF
clone_size: -
v_call: TRBV6-1

cdr3_aa: CASSGDAANTEAFF
clone_size: -
v_call: TRBV9

cdr3_aa: CASSIWDRGTDTGELFF
clone_size: -
v_call: TRBV13

cdr3_aa: CASSVEINQPQHF
clone_size: -
v_call: TRBV19

cdr3_aa: CASSDRGSYEQYF
clone_size: -
v_call: TRBV6-6

cdr3_aa: CASSWTTSGGYNEQFF
clone_size: once
v_call: TRBV5-1

cdr3_aa: CASSAHIGTDGYTF
clone_size: -
v_call: TRBV25-1

cdr3_aa: CASLARVGQNEKLFF
clone_size: -
v_call: TRBV19

cdr3_aa: CASRPQGRGYTF
clone_size: many
v_call: TRBV5-4

cdr3_aa: CASSEKGVTEAFF
clone_size: -
v_call: TRBV10-1

cdr3_aa: CASSFQGARGYGYTF
clone_size: -
v_call: TRBV27

cdr3_aa: CASSHRQGPGGNQPQHF
clone_size: -
v_call: TRBV19

cdr3_aa: CASSDRGPLQPQHF
clone_size: -
v_call: TRBV28

cdr3_aa: CASSDRVAKNSQYF
clone_size: -
v_call: TRBV2

cdr3_aa: CAGFWGRVSNQPQHF
clone_size: -
v_call: TRBV5-1

cdr3_aa: CASSPRGELRDYTDTQYF
clone_size: -
v_call: TRBV18